This T cell receptor (beta chain) was identified during a study of shared clonotypes between healthy human individuals. TCRdb keeps only in-frame clones here, not all; method: immunoSEQ multiplex PCR. The sample includes about 1.5 million clones, roughly 96% of them seen just once. Notes on this clone: Other nucleotide sequences in the sample specify the same CDR3.

Germline V gene sequence: CDR1 SQVTM, CDR2 ANQGSEA. The length of the CDR3 is 13 residues. V was cut by 4 bases and J by 2 bases, with 9 bases left in between. Adults of Caucasian background living in Nashville, Tennessee made up all donors. Splitting the CD4+ cells yielded a CD45RA+ naive subset and a CD45RA-negative memory subset. The chain has TRBV29-1 and TRBJ1-5; maybe TRBD1 (5 bases). The receptor comes from a man younger than 45 in good health. Sequencing used naive CD4+ T cells sorted from blood. The subset was: CD45RA+ positively selected. This chain's CDR3 is CSVAGAGNQPQHF. The CDR3 coding sequence is TGCAGCGTTGCCGGGGCTGGCAATCAGCCCCAGCATTTT.